This record covers a single T cell receptor beta chain. Its matching antigen is unknown. The sample originates from a study of cytomegalovirus exposure and HLA in healthy donors. Study-wide points: Later analysis demonstrated an association between a missense DCLRE1C variant and TCR beta V- and J-gene trimming. Across HLA loci, a later analysis found differing TCR association rates, with DRB1 most and HLA-C fewest.

The PCR ran on 60 Vbeta and 13 Jbeta primers. The data were produced by immunoSEQ multiplex PCR, yet TCRdb's version contains in-frame clones alone and is incomplete. The sample records 110,000 or so clones, 65% to 85% being singletons. Germline V gene sequence: CDR1 SGHNT, CDR2 YENEEA. Trimming removed 3 bases from V and 5 bases from J; junction bases left unmatched: 5. This CDR3 has 14 amino acids. The specimen was PBMCs. V gene TRBV11-3 combines with J gene TRBJ2-5; 8 bases match TRBD1. The source is a young woman in good health and CMV-seronegative. Here the CDR3 DNA reads TGTGCCAGCAGCTTCCGGACAGGGAGGGAGACCCAGTACTTC. Translated, it gives CASSFRTGRETQYF.